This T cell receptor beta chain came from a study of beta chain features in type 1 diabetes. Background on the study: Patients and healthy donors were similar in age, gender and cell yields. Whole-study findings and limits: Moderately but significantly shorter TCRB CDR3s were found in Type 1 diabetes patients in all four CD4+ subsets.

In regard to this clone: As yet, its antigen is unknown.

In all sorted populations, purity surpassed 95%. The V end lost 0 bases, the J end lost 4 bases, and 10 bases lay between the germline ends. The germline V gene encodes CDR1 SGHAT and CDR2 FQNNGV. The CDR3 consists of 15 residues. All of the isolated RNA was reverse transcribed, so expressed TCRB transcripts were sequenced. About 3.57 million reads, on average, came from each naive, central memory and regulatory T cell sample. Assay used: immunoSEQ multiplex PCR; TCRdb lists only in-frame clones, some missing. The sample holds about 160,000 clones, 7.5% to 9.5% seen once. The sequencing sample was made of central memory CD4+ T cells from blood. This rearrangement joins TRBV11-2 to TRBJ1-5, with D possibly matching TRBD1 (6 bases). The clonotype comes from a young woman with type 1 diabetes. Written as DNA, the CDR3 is TGTGCCAGCAGCTTAGATTGGGGGCTTAATCAGCCCCAGCATTTT. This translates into CASSLDWGLNQPQHF.